Presented here are 18 T cell receptor beta chains from one specimen sequenced in a study of blood T cell repertoires in COVID-19 (dated by TCRdb to between 2020 and 2021). The library relied on the immunoSEQ multiplex PCR assay. Drawn from immuneACCESS, this table holds only the in-frame rearrangements with V and J called that TCRdb kept. Clones are partly lost; checked studies trace under half to an unresolved V gene and leave the rest unexplained. Counted in this sample were 86,000 or so clones; about 95% of them appeared once. The top ten clones comprise 3.5% to 5% of the sample. Specimen: peripheral blood. The receptors stem from a human donor with active COVID-19. The donor label of this sample is uncertain.

The chain joins TRBV5-1 to TRBJ2-3, with D possibly TRBD1 on 5 matching bases. The length of the CDR3 is 14 residues. V lost 4 bases to trimming and J lost 6 bases, with 15 bases between them. Per germline, CDR1 SGHRS and CDR2 YFSETQ. CDR3: CASSAGHQRDTQYF. The CDR3 nucleotides read TGCGCCAGCAGCGCAGGACATCAGAGGGATACGCAGTATTTT.

The count of this clone is one. This rearrangement joins TRBV5-1 to TRBJ2-7; the D gene is possibly TRBD1 (6 bases). Trimming took 3 bases from V and 2 from J, leaving 15 bases between them. Germline assignment: CDR1 SGHRS and CDR2 YFSETQ. The CDR3 runs to 15 residues. CDR3 in amino acids: CASSYNRDSTYEQYF. CDR3 nucleotides: TGCGCCAGCAGCTACAACAGGGATTCCACCTACGAGCAGTACTTC. Drawing the rest from reference TRBV5-1 and TRBJ2-7, the complete variable domain is KAGVTQTPRYLIKTRGQQVTLSCSPISGHRSVSWYQQTPGQGLQFLFEYFSETQRNKGNFPGRFSGRQFSNSRSEMNVSTLELGDSALYLCASSYNRDSTYEQYFGPGTRLTVT.

CDR3 sequence (DNA): TGTGCCAGCAGCAATCGCCGGTACGAAAACATTCAGTACTTC. Protein: CASSNRRYENIQYF. The V gene is TRBV21-1, the J gene TRBJ2-4; TRBD2 is the table's D call and was not checked against the DNA. TRBV21-1 is an annotated pseudogene. The CDR3 totals 14 residues.

V usage is TRBV9 and J usage is TRBJ1-2; TRBD1 matches 7 bases. The CDR3 extends over 16 amino acids. V dropped 0 bases and J dropped 3; count of bases not matched to a gene: 8. The V gene's germline CDR1 is SGDLS and CDR2 YYNGEE. CDR3 DNA: TGTGCCAGCAGCGTAGATCTCCGGACAGGCCACTATGGCTACACCTTC. Its protein product is CASSVDLRTGHYGYTF.

This chain uses TRBV7-9 with TRBJ2-7; 7 bases line up with TRBD1. Looked up from germline, CDR1 is SEHNR and CDR2 is FQNEAQ (reference sequence). The CDR3 length is 15 residues. Trimming removed 5 bases from V and 2 bases from J; junction bases left unmatched: 9. CDR3 amino acids: CASSPNWDSAYEQYF. In DNA, the CDR3 is TGTGCCAGCAGCCCGAACTGGGACAGTGCCTACGAGCAGTACTTC.

V usage is TRBV19 and J usage is TRBJ1-5, with 9 bases matching TRBD1. This CDR3 is 15 amino acids long. Germline assignment: CDR1 LNHDA and CDR2 SQIVND (reference sequence). V lost 3 bases and J lost 6; bases outside the gene matches: 6. The CDR3 nucleotides are TGTGCCAGTAGTATGGGACAGGGAGGGAGTCAGCCCCAGCATTTT. As protein: CASSMGQGGSQPQHF.

V and J are TRBV5-5 and TRBJ1-5; tentatively, D is TRBD1 (5 bases). Deletions cut 1 base from V and 4 bases from J, with 12 bases between. Germline CDR1 is SGHKS and CDR2 is YYEKEE (reference sequence). The CDR3 runs 15 residues. Written as DNA, the CDR3 is TGTGCCAGCAGCTTGCTGGGGGGACCGAATCAGCCCCAGCATTTT. Protein product: CASSLLGGPNQPQHF.

The chain employs TRBV7-2 and TRBJ2-7; TRBD2 matches 10 bases. CDR1 and CDR2 (germline): SGHTA, FQGNSA. V was clipped by 2 bases and J by 4 bases; unmatched bases: 8. The CDR3 loop spans 16 amino acids. The CDR3 sequence is CASSLWLAGDSYEQYF. DNA of the CDR3: TGTGCCAGCAGCTTATGGCTAGCGGGAGACTCTTACGAGCAGTACTTC.

The chain is built from TRBV24-1 and TRBJ2-3; possibly TRBD1 for D (6 bases). The CDR3 consists of 19 residues. V shed 5 bases and J shed 3 bases, with 26 bases lying between them. Germline CDR1 KGHDR, CDR2 SFDVKD. The CDR3 nucleotides are TGTGCCACCAGTGCGAGGGCCAGTGGACAGCTCAGTTGGACAGATACGCAGTATTTT. It yields the protein CATSARASGQLSWTDTQYF.

This clone was observed a single time. J is TRBJ1-2 and V is TRBV5-5; a weak D match, TRBD1 (6 bases). The CDR3 is 20 amino acids. V lost 0 bases, J lost 0 bases, and 24 bases lay in between. From germline, CDR1 is SGHKS and CDR2 YYEKEE (reference sequence). The CDR3 here is CASSLAGPGGTGMSNYGYTF. CDR3 nucleotide sequence: TGTGCCAGCAGCTTGGCCGGCCCGGGGGGTACAGGGATGTCTAACTATGGCTACACCTTC.

V gene TRBV11-2 combines with J gene TRBJ1-1, with D possibly TRBD1 on 6 matching bases. The CDR3 has 16 residues. From germline, CDR1 is SGHAT and CDR2 FQNNGV. V shed 4 bases and J shed 4 bases, with 19 bases lying between them. The CDR3 bases are TGTGCCAGCAGCTCCACCCAAACAGGGATATCCACTGAAGCTTTCTTT. Residues: CASSSTQTGISTEAFF. The full variable domain, its missing parts supplied by reference TRBV11-2 and TRBJ1-1, is EAGVAQSPRYKIIEKRQSVAFWCNPISGHATLYWYQQILGQGPKLLIQFQNNGVVDDSQLPKDRFSAERLKGVDSTLKIQPAKLEDSAVYLCASSSTQTGISTEAFFGQGTRLTVV.

The J gene is TRBJ2-1, the V gene TRBV29-1; weak D call: TRBD2 (6 bases). The CDR3 sequence is 12 residues long. Germline values: CDR1 SQVTM, CDR2 ANQGSEA. Trimming took off 7 bases at V and 7 bases at J, with 14 bases between the two ends. The CDR3 coding sequence is TGCAGCGCCGCGCGGGAAGTTAATGAGCAGTTCTTC. As protein: CSAAREVNEQFF.

A word on this clone: The junction shows a germline mismatch at one end, possibly a read error. V and J are TRBV7-7 and TRBJ2-2, with TRBD2 as a possible D gene (5 bases). Germline V gene sequence: CDR1 SSHAT, CDR2 FNYEAQ (reference sequence). CDR3 length equals 14 residues. For the CDR3, the DNA is TGTGCTAGCAGCTTAGCGTCGGGGTCCGGGGAGCTGTTTTTT. Its translation: CASSLASGSGELFF.

The chain uses TRBV10-3 and TRBJ2-5; 10 nucleotides line up with TRBD1. Unmatched junction bases numbered 6, after V lost 10 bases and J lost 4 bases. The CDR3 totals 13 residues. Germline CDR1 reads ENHRY; CDR2 reads SYGVKD. CDR3 protein: CATRTGGVETQYF. DNA of the CDR3: TGTGCCACCAGGACAGGGGGTGTAGAGACCCAGTACTTC.

The rearrangement joins TRBV28 to TRBJ1-1; TRBD1 might be the D (5 bases). This CDR3 spans 12 amino acids. CDR1 is MDHEN, CDR2 SYDVKM, per germline. V lost 6 bases and J lost 3, with 8 bases in between. CDR3 in amino acids: CASRTQDTEAFF. The CDR3 DNA sequence: TGTGCCAGCAGAACACAGGACACTGAAGCTTTCTTT.

This sequence joins TRBV5-1 and TRBJ2-3; 8 bases match TRBD2. The V and J ends lost 5 bases and 4 bases, in that order; junction bases with no gene match: 6. Germline CDR1 SGHRS, CDR2 YFSETQ. This CDR3 region has 14 residues. Here the CDR3 reads CASRSAGGADTQYF. CDR3 bases: TGCGCCAGCAGGTCTGCCGGGGGGGCAGATACGCAGTATTTT. Full variable domain (rest looked up from reference TRBV5-1 and TRBJ2-3): KAGVTQTPRYLIKTRGQQVTLSCSPISGHRSVSWYQQTPGQGLQFLFEYFSETQRNKGNFPGRFSGRQFSNSRSEMNVSTLELGDSALYLCASRSAGGADTQYFGPGTRLTVL.

This clone was seen a single time. V and J are TRBV7-9 and TRBJ1-1; 8 positions match TRBD1. The J segment lost 6 bases and the V segment lost 5 bases, leaving 11 bases of the junction unmatched. The germline CDR1 and CDR2 sequences are SEHNR and FQNEAQ (reference sequence). CDR3 length: 15 amino acids. The CDR3 bases are TGTGCCAGCAGCCTGGAGGACAGGGTGGACGCTGAAGCTTTCTTT. It specifies CASSLEDRVDAEAFF.

The chain carries TRBV4-1 and TRBJ2-1; D unresolved. This CDR3 contains 13 residues. The germline CDR1 and CDR2 sequences are MGHRA and YSYEKL. V was cut by 0 bases and J by 8 bases, with 8 bases left in between. The CDR3 sequence is CASSQEQFYEQFF. In DNA form, the CDR3 reads TGCGCCAGCAGCCAAGAACAATTCTATGAGCAGTTCTTC.